A selection of T cell receptor beta chains follows, all from one sample in a study of T cells in Graves' hyperthyroidism and ophthalmopathy. Via MiXCR, TCRdb re-called the multiplex PCR reads, giving one row per CDR3 protein. This table holds about 270,000 distinct CDR3 sequences, approximately 16% found once. The sequenced sample was blood. The receptors were sampled from a woman aged 45-60 years with Graves' hyperthyroidism that later progressed to Graves' ophthalmopathy. CDR3s include the opening cysteine and the closing phenylalanine or tryptophan. Fields, in order: D gene, J gene, V gene, clone size, CDR3 protein, CDR3 DNA. D genes are given only for firm matches. A clone size is listed for some rows: how often the clone was seen (once, few, many), or a class if it is expanded.

d_gene: NA; j_gene: TRBJ2-3; v_gene: TRBV5-1; abundance: many; CDR3aa: CASSSGPTQYF; CDR3nt: TGCGCCAGCAGCTCGGGACCCACGCAGTATTTT
d_gene: TRBD2; j_gene: TRBJ2-7; v_gene: TRBV24-1; abundance: many; CDR3aa: CATSDGLAGGNYEQYF; CDR3nt: TGTGCCACCAGTGACGGACTAGCGGGAGGCAATTACGAGCAGTACTTC
d_gene: NA; j_gene: TRBJ1-1; v_gene: TRBV20-1; abundance: many; CDR3aa: CSAENTEAFF; CDR3nt: TGCAGTGCAGAAAACACTGAAGCTTTCTTT
d_gene: TRBD1; j_gene: TRBJ1-1; v_gene: TRBV7-2; abundance: NA; CDR3aa: CASSARQGWNTEAFF; CDR3nt: TGTGCCAGCAGCGCCCGACAGGGTTGGAACACTGAAGCTTTCTTT
d_gene: TRBD2; j_gene: TRBJ2-7; v_gene: TRBV19; abundance: few; CDR3aa: CASSIVGGGSSYEQYF; CDR3nt: TGTGCCAGTAGTATAGTAGGAGGCGGGAGCTCCTACGAGCAGTACTTC
d_gene: NA; j_gene: TRBJ1-2; v_gene: TRBV20-1; abundance: few; CDR3aa: CSASRGENYGYTF; CDR3nt: TGCAGTGCTAGTCGGGGAGAAAACTATGGCTACACCTTC
d_gene: TRBD1; j_gene: TRBJ2-7; v_gene: TRBV29-1; abundance: few; CDR3aa: CSVEDHGTGSSYEQYF; CDR3nt: TGCAGCGTTGAAGATCACGGGACAGGGAGCTCCTACGAGCAGTACTTC
d_gene: NA; j_gene: TRBJ2-7; v_gene: TRBV5-1; abundance: many; CDR3aa: CASSSQRDTQYF; CDR3nt: TGCGCCAGCAGCTCTCAACGGGACACGCAGTACTTC
d_gene: TRBD2; j_gene: TRBJ2-1; v_gene: TRBV12-3/TRBV12-4; abundance: many; CDR3aa: CASSLYGGGGEQFF; CDR3nt: TGTGCCAGCAGTTTATACGGTGGGGGGGGTGAGCAGTTCTTC
d_gene: NA; j_gene: TRBJ2-3; v_gene: TRBV20-1; abundance: many; CDR3aa: CSANTPWGTDTQYF; CDR3nt: TGCAGTGCTAATACTCCTTGGGGGACAGATACGCAGTATTTT
d_gene: NA; j_gene: TRBJ2-5; v_gene: TRBV27; abundance: many; CDR3aa: CATTWSGLTLEYF; CDR3nt: TGTGCCACCACTTGGAGCGGACTAACTCTCGAGTACTTC
d_gene: NA; j_gene: TRBJ2-1; v_gene: TRBV6-1; abundance: NA; CDR3aa: CASSEAGYWDYNEQFF; CDR3nt: TGTGCCAGCAGTGAAGCGGGGTATTGGGACTACAATGAGCAGTTCTTC
d_gene: TRBD1; j_gene: TRBJ2-6; v_gene: TRBV5-1; abundance: NA; CDR3aa: CASSLGTGFSGANVLTF; CDR3nt: TGCGCCAGCAGCTTGGGGACAGGCTTCTCTGGGGCCAACGTCCTGACTTTC
d_gene: NA; j_gene: TRBJ2-5; v_gene: TRBV28; abundance: many; CDR3aa: CASSPPGTQETQYF; CDR3nt: TGTGCCAGCAGTCCCCCCGGGACACAAGAGACCCAGTACTTC
d_gene: TRBD1; j_gene: TRBJ2-7; v_gene: TRBV20-1; abundance: many; CDR3aa: CSARGADRGLYEQYF; CDR3nt: TGCAGTGCTAGAGGGGCGGACAGGGGGCTCTACGAGCAGTACTTC
d_gene: NA; j_gene: TRBJ2-7; v_gene: TRBV19; abundance: many; CDR3aa: CASSIGNRAYEQYF; CDR3nt: TGTGCCAGTAGTATAGGGAACAGAGCCTACGAGCAGTACTTC
d_gene: TRBD1; j_gene: TRBJ1-1; v_gene: TRBV10-3; abundance: many; CDR3aa: CAISRTGGTEAFF; CDR3nt: TGTGCCATCAGTAGGACAGGGGGCACTGAAGCTTTCTTT
d_gene: NA; j_gene: TRBJ1-6; v_gene: TRBV2; abundance: many; CDR3aa: CASSGGRDHNSPLHF; CDR3nt: TGTGCCAGCAGTGGTGGCCGGGACCATAATTCACCCCTCCACTTT
d_gene: NA; j_gene: TRBJ1-1; v_gene: TRBV3-1; abundance: many; CDR3aa: CASSQGLADTYMNTEAFF; CDR3nt: TGTGCCAGCAGCCAAGGGTTAGCCGATACTTACATGAACACTGAAGCTTTCTTT
d_gene: TRBD1; j_gene: TRBJ2-1; v_gene: TRBV27; abundance: many; CDR3aa: CASREGAVNEQFF; CDR3nt: TGTGCCAGCAGAGAGGGGGCGGTAAATGAGCAGTTCTTC
d_gene: TRBD2; j_gene: TRBJ2-7; v_gene: TRBV19; abundance: few; CDR3aa: CASSIDSGVSYEQYF; CDR3nt: TGTGCCAGTAGTATAGACAGCGGGGTATCCTACGAGCAGTACTTC
d_gene: NA; j_gene: TRBJ1-5; v_gene: TRBV2; abundance: many; CDR3aa: CASSFSQAGNNQPQHF; CDR3nt: TGTGCCAGCAGCTTCTCCCAAGCGGGGAACAATCAGCCCCAGCATTTT
d_gene: NA; j_gene: TRBJ2-1; v_gene: TRBV6-1; abundance: few; CDR3aa: CASRMQGIAYNEQFF; CDR3nt: TGTGCCAGCAGAATGCAGGGGATTGCCTACAATGAGCAGTTCTTC
d_gene: NA; j_gene: TRBJ2-3; v_gene: TRBV29-1; abundance: NA; CDR3aa: CSVEGGSSQDTQYF; CDR3nt: TGCAGCGTTGAAGGGGGGTCTAGTCAAGATACGCAGTATTTT